These 8 T cell receptor beta chains share one sample of origin, sequenced in a study of CD8+CD57+ T cells in acquired aplastic anemia. CDR3 and TCR beta VDJ profiling relied on a genomic DNA template. TCRdb re-derived calls from the reads in MiXCR, one entry per CDR3 protein. The sample has tens of thousands of distinct CDR3 sequences, around half seen once. The sequencing input was sorted CD4+, CD8+, or CD8+CD57+ T cells (not recorded which) from PBMCs. The receptors derive from a human donor in good health, serving as a control.

Concerning this clonotype itself: At one end, the junction sequence differs from germline, possibly due to a read error. This chain connects TRBV4-2 to TRBJ2-3; D perhaps matches TRBD2 (6 bases). The CDR3 is 19 amino acids. CDR1 is LGHNA and CDR2 is YNFKEQ in the germline V gene. The CDR3: CAGSPIRTRRATSTGTQYF. The CDR3 DNA sequence: TGTGCCGGCAGCCCCATCCGAACCCGACGAGCAACTAGCACAGGTACGCAGTATTTT.

The V gene is TRBV6-7, the J gene TRBJ1-1, with D possibly TRBD1 on 5 matching bases. TRBV6-7 is an ORF; its function is uncertain. The CDR3 is made up of 15 amino acids. Trimming shortened V by 0 bases and J by 4 bases, and 12 bases separated the two germline ends. CDR3 sequence reads: CASSYSGVGVTEAFF. The CDR3 nucleotides are TGTGCCAGCAGTTACTCGGGGGTTGGCGTCACTGAAGCTTTCTTT.

The rearrangement joins TRBV6-1 to TRBJ2-7; D is possibly TRBD1 (6 bases). In germline, CDR1 is MNHNS, CDR2 SASEGT. V lost 3 bases and J 4 bases, leaving 7 bases between the germline ends. The CDR3 loop spans 12 amino acids. CDR3 in DNA: TGTGCCAGCAGTGATGACAGGTACGAGCAGTACTTC. It encodes CASSDDRYEQYF.

The table lists this clonotype with many counts. The chain uses TRBV20-1 and TRBJ2-5, with D possibly being TRBD1 or TRBD2 (5 bases each). V lost 3 bases, J lost 3 bases, and 23 bases lay in between. Germline CDR1 is DFQATT and CDR2 is SNEGSKA (reference sequence). The CDR3 spans 17 residues. The CDR3 nucleotides are TGCAGTGCTAGCCCCCCCCGGGGCGACTTTACTAAAGAGACCCAGTACTTC. Translated, it gives CSASPPRGDFTKETQYF.

The rearrangement uses TRBV25-1 and TRBJ2-3; TRBD1 matches 8 bases. V trimming: 3 bases; J trimming: 0 bases; junction bases outside the gene matches: 8. The germline V gene has CDR1 MGHDK and CDR2 SYGVNS. The CDR3 length is 17 residues. The CDR3 DNA sequence: TGTGCCAGCAGTGATCCGAGGACAGGGCCTAGCACAGATACGCAGTATTTT. Its protein is CASSDPRTGPSTDTQYF.

The chain employs TRBV2 and TRBJ2-6, with D perhaps given as TRBD1 or TRBD2 (7 bases each). The germline CDR1 and CDR2 sequences are SNHLY and FYNNEI. V dropped 4 bases and J dropped 3 bases, with 16 bases sitting between them. The CDR3 consists of 17 residues. The CDR3 reads CASSGVGGGSGANVLTF. The DNA of the CDR3 is TGTGCCAGCAGTGGAGTGGGAGGGGGCAGTGGGGCCAACGTCCTGACTTTC.

The chain couples TRBV2 to TRBJ2-5; D is ambiguous. The CDR3 is 10 residues long. Looked up from germline, CDR1 is SNHLY and CDR2 is FYNNEI. Trimming pared 4 bases from V and 7 bases from J, leaving 4 bases between. In nucleotides, the CDR3 is TGTGCCAGCAGTGTAGGGACCCAGTACTTC. It codes for CASSVGTQYF.

This clonotype is deemed medium-sized. The genes are TRBV2 and TRBJ1-2; a possible D gene is TRBD1 (5 bases). The germline V gene has CDR1 SNHLY and CDR2 FYNNEI. Trimming cost V 10 bases and J 8 bases, with 20 bases left between them. CDR3 length: 13 residues. DNA of the CDR3: TGTGCCACTCAGACAGTCCATGAGGAAGGCTACACCTTC. It codes for CATQTVHEEGYTF.